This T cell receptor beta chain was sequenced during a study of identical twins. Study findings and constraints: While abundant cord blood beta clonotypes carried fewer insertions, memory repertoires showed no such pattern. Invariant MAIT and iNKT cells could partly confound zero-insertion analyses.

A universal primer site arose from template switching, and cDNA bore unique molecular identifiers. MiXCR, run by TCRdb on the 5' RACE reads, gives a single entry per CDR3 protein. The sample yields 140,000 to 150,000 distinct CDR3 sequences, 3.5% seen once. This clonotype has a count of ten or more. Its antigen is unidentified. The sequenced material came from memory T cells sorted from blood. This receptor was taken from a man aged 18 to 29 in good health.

Here the CDR3 reads CATRSRNSNTGELFF. CDR3 DNA sequence: TGTGCCACCAGAAGCAGAAACTCGAACACCGGGGAGCTGTTTTTT. The J gene is TRBJ2-2, the V gene TRBV15; D ambiguous. CDR3 length equals 15 residues. The V and J ends lost 6 bases and 0 bases respectively, with 11 bases between them. The germline gives CDR1 LNHNV, CDR2 YYDKDF (reference sequence).